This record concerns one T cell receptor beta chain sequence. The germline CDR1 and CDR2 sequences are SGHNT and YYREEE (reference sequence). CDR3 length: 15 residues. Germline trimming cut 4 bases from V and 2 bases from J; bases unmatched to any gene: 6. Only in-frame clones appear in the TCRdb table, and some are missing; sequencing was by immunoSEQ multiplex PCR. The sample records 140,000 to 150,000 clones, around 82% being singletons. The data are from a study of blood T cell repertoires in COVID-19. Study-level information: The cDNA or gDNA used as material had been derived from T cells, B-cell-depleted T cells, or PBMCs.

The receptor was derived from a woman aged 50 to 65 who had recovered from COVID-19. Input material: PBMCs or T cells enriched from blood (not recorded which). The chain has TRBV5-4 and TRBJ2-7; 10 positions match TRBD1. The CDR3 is CASSQGQGRTYEQYF. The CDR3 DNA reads TGTGCCAGCAGCCAGGGACAGGGGAGAACCTACGAGCAGTACTTC. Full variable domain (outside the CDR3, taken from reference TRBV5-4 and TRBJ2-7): ETGVTQSPTHLIKTRGQQVTLRCSSQSGHNTVSWYQQALGQGPQFIFQYYREEENGRGNFPPRFSGLQFPNYSSELNVNALELDDSALYLCASSQGQGRTYEQYFGPGTRLTVT.